This T cell receptor beta chain was captured in a study of cytomegalovirus exposure and HLA in healthy donors. For this clone: Its matching antigen is unknown.

TCRdb keeps only in-frame clones here, not all; method: immunoSEQ multiplex PCR. The sample shows approximately 140,000 clones, just over 85% of them seen only once. CDR3 size: 14 residues. V was clipped by 0 bases and J by 9 bases, with 13 bases between them. The V gene's germline CDR1 is SGDLS and CDR2 YYNGEE. Study-level points and caveats: The authors listed about 170 TCR beta chains as cytomegalovirus-associated.

This TCR derives from a woman aged 18-29 years in good health and CMV-seropositive. The V call is TRBV9, the J call TRBJ2-1, with a possible D match to TRBD2 (6 bases). Sequenced: PBMCs. In DNA form, the CDR3 reads TGTGCCAGCAGCGTAGAGCAGGGTAGCGGTGAGCAGTTCTTC. Protein product: CASSVEQGSGEQFF.